A single sample gave rise to the 22 T cell receptor beta chains below, sequenced in a study of T cells in narcolepsy. This table comes from immunoSEQ multiplex PCR, and its TCRdb copy is limited to in-frame clones, with some not included. This table has 30,000 to 40,000 clones, around 90% appearing once. Input material: CD45RA- memory CD4+ T cells from PBMCs. All receptors come from a human donor with narcolepsy.

This chain uses TRBV5-1 with TRBJ1-1, with D perhaps matching TRBD1 (6 bases). V lost 3 bases and J 4 bases, leaving 13 bases between the germline ends. CDR3 length equals 14 residues. The V gene's germline CDR1 is SGHRS and CDR2 YFSETQ. The CDR3 region is CASSWAGVGTEAFF. CDR3 coding DNA: TGCGCCAGCAGCTGGGCAGGGGTGGGCACTGAAGCTTTCTTT. Full variable domain (outside the CDR3, taken from reference TRBV5-1 and TRBJ1-1): KAGVTQTPRYLIKTRGQQVTLSCSPISGHRSVSWYQQTPGQGLQFLFEYFSETQRNKGNFPGRFSGRQFSNSRSEMNVSTLELGDSALYLCASSWAGVGTEAFFGQGTRLTVV.

The table lists this clone with a few counts. This chain uses TRBV5-1 with TRBJ2-1; D is perhaps TRBD1 (6 bases). The CDR3 has 15 residues. In germline, CDR1 is SGHRS, CDR2 YFSETQ. Trimming cost V 0 bases and J 5 bases, with 12 bases left between them. The DNA of the CDR3 is TGCGCCAGCAGCTTGGCAGGACAGCTACACAATGAGCAGTTCTTC. Its translation is CASSLAGQLHNEQFF.

This chain links TRBV29-1 with TRBJ2-7; TRBD2 might be the D (6 bases). The ends were cut back, 1 base at V and 0 bases at J, with 16 bases in the middle. The CDR3 spans 16 residues. Germline V CDR1 and CDR2: SQVTM, ANQGSEA. For the CDR3, the DNA is TGCAGCGTTGAAGTGTTGGAGGGAAGGAGCTCCTACGAGCAGTACTTC. Its translation: CSVEVLEGRSSYEQYF.

This chain connects TRBV6-5 to TRBJ2-7; 7 bases align to TRBD1. Germline V lookup: CDR1 MNHEY, CDR2 SVGAGI. V shed 6 bases and J 0 bases; nucleotides not matched to a gene: 2. This CDR3 comprises 13 residues. CDR3 protein: CASRPGGSYEQYF. CDR3 DNA sequence: TGTGCCAGCAGACCAGGGGGCTCCTACGAGCAGTACTTC.

CDR3 loop: CASSLGGRSGAFF. CDR3 bases: TGTGCCAGCAGCTTAGGGGGTCGTTCGGGAGCTTTCTTT. The chain recombines TRBV7-3 with TRBJ1-1; TRBD1 is a possible D gene (5 bases). Trimming took 2 bases from V and 10 from J, leaving 14 bases between them. CDR1 SGHTA and CDR2 FQGTGA come from the germline V gene. The CDR3 length is 13 residues.

This sequence joins TRBV10-3 and TRBJ2-6; perhaps TRBD1 as D (5 bases). Trimming removed 3 bases at V and 0 bases at J, with 6 bases between. The CDR3 extends over 15 amino acids. CDR1 is ENHRY, CDR2 SYGVKD, per germline. The CDR3 protein is CAISERGSGANVLTF. The DNA for the CDR3 is TGTGCCATCAGTGAAAGGGGCTCTGGGGCCAACGTCCTGACTTTC.

The rearrangement links TRBV7-3 to TRBJ2-3, with 11 nucleotides matching TRBD2. Germline CDR1 and CDR2: SGHTA and FQGTGA. The CDR3 spans 16 residues. The V and J ends lost 1 base and 4 bases, in that order; junction bases with no gene match: 4. CDR3 coding DNA: TGTGCCAGCAGCTTAAATAGCGGGGGGGTGTCAGATACGCAGTATTTT. Protein sequence: CASSLNSGGVSDTQYF.

The gene calls are TRBV5-4 and TRBJ2-1, with 7 positions matching TRBD2. With V trimmed by 4 bases and J by 8 bases, 12 bases remained unmatched. The germline gives CDR1 SGHNT, CDR2 YYREEE (reference sequence). This CDR3 is built from 15 residues. The CDR3 coding sequence is TGTGCCAGCAGCCCCCCGGGACTACTCTTGGATGAGCAGTTCTTC. Translated, it gives CASSPPGLLLDEQFF.

The chain is built from TRBV13 and TRBJ2-3; D may be TRBD1 (5 bases). The CDR3 covers 14 residues. CDR1 and CDR2 (germline): PRHDT, FYEKMQ (reference sequence). Between the trimmed V and J ends, which lost 3 bases and 3 bases, there was a span of 10 bases. For the CDR3, the DNA is TGTGCCAGCAGCTTCGGACAATTAACAGATACGCAGTATTTT. This translates into CASSFGQLTDTQYF. The entire variable domain, with the rest obtained from reference TRBV13 and TRBJ2-3, is as follows: AAGVIQSPRHLIKEKRETATLKCYPIPRHDTVYWYQQGPGQDPQFLISFYEKMQSDKGSIPDRFSAQQFSDYHSELNMSSLELGDSALYFCASSFGQLTDTQYFGPGTRLTVL.

This sequence joins TRBV6-1 and TRBJ2-7; TRBD1 matches at 11 bases. The CDR3 covers 15 residues. CDR1 and CDR2 (germline): MNHNS, SASEGT. V shed 2 bases and J 3 bases; nucleotides not matched to a gene: 3. The CDR3 bases are TGTGCCAGCAGTGAAATGGGACAGGGGGTCTACGAGCAGTACTTC. The encoded protein is CASSEMGQGVYEQYF.

The chain has TRBV5-4 and TRBJ2-1; 7 nucleotides agree with TRBD1. The V segment lost 4 bases and the J segment 7 bases; nucleotides outside the gene matches: 14. The length of the CDR3 is 16 residues. Germline V gene lookup returns CDR1 SGHNT and CDR2 YYREEE (reference sequence). The chain's CDR3 is CASSLALNRGQNEQFF. In DNA form, the CDR3 reads TGTGCCAGCAGCCTTGCCCTAAACAGGGGCCAGAATGAGCAGTTCTTC.

V and J are TRBV7-2 and TRBJ2-7; D may be TRBD2 (6 bases). This CDR3 comprises 13 residues. The V end was cut by 5 bases, the J end by 3 bases, with 11 bases between. Per germline, CDR1 SGHTA and CDR2 FQGNSA. Here the CDR3 reads CASSVGLRYEQYF. CDR3 DNA sequence: TGTGCCAGCAGCGTGGGACTCCGCTACGAGCAGTACTTC. Based on the CDR3 plus reference TRBV7-2 and TRBJ2-7, the full variable domain is GAGVSQSPSNKVTEKGKDVELRCDPISGHTALYWYRQSLGQGLEFLIYFQGNSAPDKSGLPSDRFSAERTGGSVSTLTIQRTQQEDSAVYLCASSVGLRYEQYFGPGTRLTVT.

This chain joins TRBV28 and TRBJ1-6; possible D gene TRBD1, 5 bases. The CDR3 length is 13 residues. V gave up 6 bases and J gave up 16 bases, with 19 bases separating them. The V gene's germline CDR1 is MDHEN and CDR2 SYDVKM. The CDR3, as DNA: TGTGCCAGCAGGTCGGGGCCCAGGCCTTATCTCCACTTT. Amino acids: CASRSGPRPYLHF.

A remark on this clone: This sample also contains other DNA sequences that code for the same CDR3. The chain combines TRBV7-9 with TRBJ2-6; 7 bases align to TRBD1. The germline CDR1 and CDR2 sequences are SEHNR and FQNEAQ (reference sequence). The V gene end was trimmed by 5 bases and the J gene end by 1 base; junction bases not matched to a gene: 5. The CDR3 contains 16 residues. The CDR3 sequence is CASSVNRGSGANVLTF. CDR3 sequence (DNA): TGTGCCAGCAGCGTCAACAGGGGTTCTGGGGCCAACGTCCTGACTTTC.

The chain couples TRBV7-2 to TRBJ1-1; possibly TRBD1 for D (5 bases). With 3 bases removed from V and 6 bases from J, the gap between germline ends came to 14 bases. The CDR3 is 14 residues long. CDR1 is SGHTA, CDR2 FQGNSA, per germline. This CDR3 reads CASSFSGDSAEAFF. DNA of the CDR3: TGTGCCAGCAGCTTTTCGGGGGACTCAGCTGAAGCTTTCTTT.

This clone was recorded once. The chain recombines TRBV5-1 with TRBJ2-7; 7 nucleotides line up with TRBD1. The CDR3 sequence is 15 residues long. J gave up 5 bases and V 0 bases, and 8 bases lay outside the gene matches. Germline lookup yields CDR1 SGHRS and CDR2 YFSETQ. Here the CDR3 DNA reads TGCGCCAGCAGCTTGGGAGTCCAGGGACAGAACGAGCAGTACTTC. It yields the protein CASSLGVQGQNEQYF.

The gene calls are TRBV4-1 and TRBJ1-5; no firm D call. Per the germline V gene, CDR1 is MGHRA and CDR2 is YSYEKL. CDR3 length: 13 residues. Deletions cut 1 base from V and 7 bases from J, with 8 bases between. CDR3 nucleotides: TGCGCCAGCAGCCAAGCCTTTCTCCAGCCCCAGCATTTT. This encodes CASSQAFLQPQHF.

This chain joins TRBV19 and TRBJ2-3; D tentatively fits TRBD1 or TRBD2 (5 bases each). Trimming cost V 1 base and J 0 bases, with 11 bases left between them. The CDR3 runs 16 residues. In germline, CDR1 is LNHDA, CDR2 SQIVND (reference sequence). CDR3 nucleotides: TGTGCCAGTAGTATAGCGTCCGGGACCAGCACAGATACGCAGTATTTT. Its translation is CASSIASGTSTDTQYF.

The genes are TRBV11-1 and TRBJ2-1, with a weak D call TRBD2 (5 bases). CDR3 size: 17 residues. Germline V CDR1 and CDR2: SGHAT, FQDESV (reference sequence). V lost 5 bases to trimming and J lost 8 bases, with 25 bases between them. The CDR3 DNA reads as TGTGCCAGCAGCCCCGTTAATTTTTGGGGTTCGAGGGATGAGCAGTTCTTC. Translation: CASSPVNFWGSRDEQFF.

The chain uses TRBV28 and TRBJ2-7; 9 bases line up with TRBD1. Germline assignment: CDR1 MDHEN and CDR2 SYDVKM. Unmatched junction bases numbered 7, after V lost 7 bases and J lost 6 bases. The CDR3 loop spans 13 amino acids. The DNA of the CDR3 is TGTGCCAGCAAAGTGGGACAGGGACGCGAGCAGTACTTC. Translating it yields CASKVGQGREQYF.

The V gene is TRBV9, the J gene TRBJ2-2; D gene unclear. The CDR3 sequence is 15 residues long. V was clipped by 3 bases and J by 3 bases, with 12 bases between them. CDR1 is SGDLS and CDR2 is YYNGEE in the germline V gene. The CDR3 DNA reads as TGTGCCAGCAGCGCAGCTGCCCGACACACCGGGGAGCTGTTTTTT. Translated, it gives CASSAAARHTGELFF.

V and J are TRBV7-3 and TRBJ2-1; D may be TRBD1 or TRBD2 (5 bases each). The V gene's germline CDR1 is SGHTA and CDR2 FQGTGA. The CDR3 is made up of 11 amino acids. Trimming pared 5 bases from V and 9 bases from J, leaving 8 bases between. The CDR3 region is CASSLGAEQFF. As DNA, the CDR3 is TGTGCCAGCAGCCTCGGGGCTGAGCAGTTCTTC.